The source of this TCR beta chain is a study of CXCR3-negative and CXCR3-positive naive CD8 T cells (dated by TCRdb to about 2019). Background on the whole study: Approximately 130 million TRB reads were obtained in total, roughly 1.5 +/- 0.3 million reads per library. Data from around ten donors, pooled across two independent experiments, went into the diversity and physicochemical repertoire analyses. For the TRBV-TRBJ cluster analysis, the naive subsets came from roughly 5 donors, while the memory cells came from 3 donors.

The CDR3 holds 13 amino acids from the cysteine to the phenylalanine. Nucleotide data are not available. The germline V gene yields SQVTM for CDR1 and ANQGSEA for CDR2. Notes on this clonotype: Its antigen is not yet known.

Sequencing was carried out with a NextSeq 550. The Human TCR Profiling Kit (MiLaboratory) was used to prepare UMI-labeled 5' RACE TRB cDNA libraries. cDNA synthesis used the entire amount of extracted RNA, and PCR amplification then used the entire amount of cDNA produced. The libraries were made side by side, with each library going through the same number of PCR cycles. The paper's data handling went like this. MIGEC and MiXCR extracted about 48,000 +/- 9,800 unique UMI-labeled TRB cDNA molecules per library, requiring at least two reads per UMI. On average, each library contained approximately 40,000 +/- 10,000 functional in-frame TRB CDR3 nucleotide clonotypes without stop codons. After each sample was downsampled to 5000 UMI-labeled TRB molecules, VDJtools was used to calculate diversity metrics such as normalized Shannon-Wiener and Chao1. VDJtools was used to calculate clonotype-size-weighted physicochemical properties of the central five CDR3 residues, namely interaction energy, strength, volume and Kidera factor 4. Once TCRdb had reprocessed the reads, it stored one entry per CDR3 protein sequence and supplied no DNA. These V and J calls derive from TCRdb rather than the authors' analysis. This specimen's table enumerates tens of thousands of distinct CDR3 sequences. In total, the top ten clones hold 20% to 25% of the sample.

For each CD8+ T cell subset, flow sorting was done in triplicate, and 310,000 or so cells per subset went directly into RLT lysis buffer. Peripheral blood mononuclear cells were isolated from buffy coats using standard density gradient centrifugation. Total RNA was extracted from sorted cells using an RNeasy Mini Kit. Overall study outcomes, separate from this receptor: Freshly isolated PBMCs were used for most assays because CXCR3 expression went down partially after cryopreservation. Surface CD5, linked to self-reactivity in mice, was comparable between naive subsets; TCR interaction strength was therefore also inferred from TRB CDR3 physicochemical properties. Naive CXCR3-negative and CXCR3-positive cells from the same donor showed similar TRBV-TRBJ usage, whereas memory cells showed distinct patterns. Comparably high repertoire diversity was found in both naive subsets, whereas much lower repertoire diversity was found in memory CD8+ T cells.

This sequence uses TRBV29-1 and TRBJ2-1. This clonotype was obtained from a human donor in good health. Some clones in this sample may be carry-over from other donors' samples. Sample: memory CD8+ T cells from blood. Read against the paper, the sample's cell subset or site label means: conventional CD8+ memory T cells (TMEM), sorted as controls. CDR3 reads: CSVEASSYNEQFF.